This TCR beta chain was identified during a study of blood T cell repertoires in COVID-19. On the study more broadly: Samples of COVID-19 (acute and convalescent) were obtained from the United States, Italy and Spain. Sources were T cells, B-cell-depleted T cells, or PBMCs; the material itself was cDNA or gDNA.

In the authors' methods: Reference gene primer amplification yielded estimated nucleated cell counts. Only in-frame clones appear in the TCRdb table, and some are missing; sequencing was by immunoSEQ multiplex PCR. V and J calls and clone size come straight from that table; D and trimming were deduced from the DNA. The table lists around 620,000 clones, about 90% of them singletons. The CDR3 is 17 amino acids. Trimming removed 0 bases from V and 1 base from J, with 15 bases in between. CDR1 LNHDA and CDR2 SQIVND come from the germline V gene (reference sequence). This sequence originates from a woman aged 18-29 years with acute or convalescent COVID-19. Sequencing was performed on peripheral blood. The chain recombines TRBV19 with TRBJ1-1; D is possibly TRBD1 (6 bases). CDR3 sequence: CASSIDSRPTGNTEAFF. In DNA, the CDR3 is TGTGCCAGTAGTATAGATTCGAGGCCGACAGGGAACACTGAAGCTTTCTTT.